This TCR beta chain appears in the sequencing data of a study of IL-17A CD8 T cells in psoriatic arthritis synovium. A note on the overall study: The goal of the study was to define the phenotype, molecular profile and function of synovial IL-17A+CD8+ T cells in psoriatic arthritis pathogenesis.

According to the germline V gene, CDR1 reads WSHSY and CDR2 reads SAAADI. V ends up 9 bases short and J 0 bases short, with an unmatched junction base count of 8. Spanning cysteine to phenylalanine, the CDR3 consists of 14 amino acids. The retained sequence is limited to the CDR3, 42 bases, with the frame set at the first base. About this clone: Its target antigen remains unknown. There are no base qualities to consult, and no much larger clone falls within one base.

DNA was extracted (Qiagen), and TCRbeta V-D-J rearrangements were subjected to bias-controlled amplification followed by high-throughput sequencing (immunoSEQ; Adaptive Biotech). Concerning the study's data processing: The immunoSEQ Analyzer platform was used to analyze productive sequences at the sequence level. Clonality was calculated as 1 minus Pielou's evenness, so values run from 0 (highly polyclonal) up to 1 (monoclonal). The Morisita index, ranging from 0 (no similarity) to 1 (complete similarity), was used to quantify repertoire overlap between subsets. TCRdb took over this immuneACCESS table, retaining in-frame rearrangements with V and J assigned. Such tables are incomplete; in checked studies, under half of the missing clones stem from an unresolved V gene, and the remainder is unexplained. V, J and clone size were drawn from that table, and D and trimming were deduced from the DNA. The sample contains 1,900 or so clones, about 70% of them found a single time. The leading ten clones occupy 9% to 10% of the sample.

Synovial fluid effusions were aspirated from actively inflamed joints of psoriatic arthritis patients. Memory CD8+ T cells in synovial fluid were sorted patient by patient into Tc17 (IL-17A+) cells, bulk memory cells and Tc1 (IL-17A-IFNgamma+) cells in order to compare their TCR repertoires. The psoriatic arthritis patients fulfilled the Classification of Psoriatic Arthritis Study Group (CASPAR) criteria. For the bulk memory CD8+ T cell sort, CD45RA-CD27+/- cells were combined with CD45RA+CD27- cells. In a few patients with psoriatic arthritis, sorted CD8+ T cell subsets from synovial fluid were put through TCRbeta sequencing. Synovial fluid mononuclear cells were isolated with Lymphoprep and cryopreserved in liquid nitrogen before use. Cryopreservation medium contained around 50% fetal calf serum and 10% dimethyl sulfoxide. Findings and caveats that apply to the study as a whole: Although some individual clones took up over 4.5% of the repertoire, most synovial CD8+ subsets stayed polyclonal. Cells came from synovial fluid rather than synovial tissue, since no psoriatic arthritis synovial tissue samples were available. Only three patients were included in the TCR sequencing, a limited sample size that the authors acknowledged.

This TCR was recovered from a human donor with psoriatic arthritis. The source material was memory CD8+ T cells from synovial fluid. What the cell subset or site label conveys for this sample: bulk memory CD8+ T cells (CD45RA-CD27+/- and CD45RA+CD27-). This chain is built from TRBV10-2 and TRBJ2-7, and 7 junctional nucleotides match TRBD1. The CDR3: CASHNRGSSYEQYF. The sequenced DNA: TGCGCCAGTCACAACAGGGGTAGCTCCTACGAGCAGTACTTC.